What follows is one T cell receptor (beta chain) and its context. The data derive from a study of blood T cell repertoires in COVID-19. Between the trimmed V and J ends, which lost 3 bases and 7 bases, there was a span of 12 bases. The CDR3 sequence is 13 residues long. Germline-derived CDR1 and CDR2 are MDHEN and SYDVKM. Original methodology: Estimated nucleated cell counts came from reference gene primer amplification. The repertoire was sequenced with immunoSEQ multiplex PCR; TCRdb's copy has only in-frame clones and lacks some. V, J and clone size reflect that table, while D and trimming were determined from the DNA. The table has 250,000 to 300,000 clones, over 65% seen once.

The chain is built from TRBV28 and TRBJ1-2, with unresolved D. The sequence came from a man aged 55 to 70 who had recovered from COVID-19. The sample comprised peripheral blood. In DNA form, the CDR3 reads TGTGCCAGCAGTTTCTCGGCCAGGCTTGGCTACACCTTC. Encoded protein: CASSFSARLGYTF.